This T cell receptor beta chain was recovered during a study of control samples from healthy donors and cancer patients. With 3 bases clipped from V and 1 base from J, the junction kept 7 bases outside the gene matches. The CDR3 is 17 amino acids. The germline V gene encodes CDR1 SGDLS and CDR2 YYNGEE. Sequencing used immunoSEQ multiplex PCR; TCRdb keeps in-frame clones, though not all of them. The sample holds under 200,000 clones, about 90% seen once. This clonotype was obtained from a woman between 25 and 40 years old in good health. Sequencing input: blood. The chain combines TRBV9 with TRBJ2-1; 10 positions match TRBD2. CDR3 in amino acids: CASSAASGSQSYNEQFF. In DNA form, the CDR3 reads TGTGCCAGCAGCGCTGCTAGCGGGAGTCAGTCCTACAATGAGCAGTTCTTC.